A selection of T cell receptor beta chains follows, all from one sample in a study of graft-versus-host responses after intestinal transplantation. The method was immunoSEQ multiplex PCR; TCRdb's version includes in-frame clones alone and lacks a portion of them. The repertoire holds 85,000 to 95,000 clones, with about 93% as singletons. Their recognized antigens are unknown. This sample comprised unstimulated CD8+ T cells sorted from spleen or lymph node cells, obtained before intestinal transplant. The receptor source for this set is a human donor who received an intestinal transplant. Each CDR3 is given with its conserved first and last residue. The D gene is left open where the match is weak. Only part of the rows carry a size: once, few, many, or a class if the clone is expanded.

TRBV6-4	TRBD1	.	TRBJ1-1	TGTGCCAGCAGGGCCGGGACAGTAGCTTTCTTT	CASRAGTVAFF
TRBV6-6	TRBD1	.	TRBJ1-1	TGTGCCAGCAGTTATCTGTACAGGGGTCCTGAAGCTTTCTTT	CASSYLYRGPEAFF
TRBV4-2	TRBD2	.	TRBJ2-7	TGTGCCAGCAGCCCCCGGGGAGGGACCTACGAGCAGTACTTC	CASSPRGGTYEQYF
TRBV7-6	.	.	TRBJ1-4	TGTGCCAGCAGCCCCCCGGGAGGCCCGAATGAAAAACTGTTTTTT	CASSPPGGPNEKLFF
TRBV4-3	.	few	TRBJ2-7	TGCGCCAGCAGCCAAGAGCGGAGGGACGAGCAGTACTTC	CASSQERRDEQYF
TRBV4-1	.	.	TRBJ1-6	TGCGCCAGCAGCCAGGCATATAATTCACCCCTCCACTTT	CASSQAYNSPLHF
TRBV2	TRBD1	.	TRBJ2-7	TGTGCCAGCAGGCGGGGGACAGGGGGTAACGAGCAGTACTTC	CASRRGTGGNEQYF
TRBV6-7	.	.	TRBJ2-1	TGTGCCAGCAGTTACTCTAGGGGGTCGGGGTTCTTC	CASSYSRGSGFF
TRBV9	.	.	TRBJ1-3	TGTGCCAGCAGCGTAGGTTCGGGGATCTCTGGAAACACCATATATTTT	CASSVGSGISGNTIYF
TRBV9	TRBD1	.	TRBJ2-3	TGTGCCAGCAGCAAGAGTAACAGGGGATTGCTGGATACGCAGTATTTT	CASSKSNRGLLDTQYF
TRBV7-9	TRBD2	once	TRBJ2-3	TGTGCCAGCAGCTTCGGGGGGGGCCCCACAGATACGCAGTATTTT	CASSFGGGPTDTQYF
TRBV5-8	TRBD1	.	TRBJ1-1	TGTGCCAGCAGCTTGGTCCCCGGGACAGGGTGGGTTGAAGCTTTCTTT	CASSLVPGTGWVEAFF
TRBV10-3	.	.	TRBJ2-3	TGTGCCATCAGTGAGAACAGGGGAGGAATCACAGATACGCAGTATTTT	CAISENRGGITDTQYF
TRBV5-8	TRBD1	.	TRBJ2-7	TGTGCCAGCAGCTTGTTTCAGGGGGCCCACGAGCAGTACTTC	CASSLFQGAHEQYF